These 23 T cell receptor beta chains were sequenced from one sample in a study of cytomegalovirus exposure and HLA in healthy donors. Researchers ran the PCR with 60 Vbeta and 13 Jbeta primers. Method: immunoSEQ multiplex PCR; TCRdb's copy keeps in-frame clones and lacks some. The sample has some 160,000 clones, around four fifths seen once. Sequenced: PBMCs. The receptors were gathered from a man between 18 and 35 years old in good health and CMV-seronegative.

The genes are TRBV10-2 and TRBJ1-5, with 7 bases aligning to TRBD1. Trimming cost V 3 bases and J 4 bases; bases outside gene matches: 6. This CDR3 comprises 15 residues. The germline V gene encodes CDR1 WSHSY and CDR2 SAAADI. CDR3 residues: CASSETKQGNQPQHF. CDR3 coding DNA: TGCGCCAGCAGTGAAACAAAACAGGGGAATCAGCCCCAGCATTTT.

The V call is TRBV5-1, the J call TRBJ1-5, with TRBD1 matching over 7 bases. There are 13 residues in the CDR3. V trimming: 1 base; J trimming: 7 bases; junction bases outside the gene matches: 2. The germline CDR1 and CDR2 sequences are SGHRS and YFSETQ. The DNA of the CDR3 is TGCGCCAGCAGCTTGCAGGGGGGACAGCCCCAGCATTTT. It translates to CASSLQGGQPQHF.

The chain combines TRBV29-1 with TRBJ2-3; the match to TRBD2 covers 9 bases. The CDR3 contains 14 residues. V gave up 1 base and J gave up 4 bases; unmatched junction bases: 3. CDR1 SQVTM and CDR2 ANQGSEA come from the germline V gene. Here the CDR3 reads CSVEGAGGPDTQYF. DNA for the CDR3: TGCAGCGTTGAAGGGGCGGGAGGGCCAGATACGCAGTATTTT.

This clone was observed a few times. This CDR3 is CASTGAAGGPLYEQYF. DNA for the CDR3: TGTGCCAGCACGGGGGCGGCGGGGGGACCACTCTACGAGCAGTACTTC. The V call is TRBV7-9, the J call TRBJ2-7; 8 bases are a match to TRBD2. The V and J ends lost 7 bases and 3 bases, in that order; junction bases with no gene match: 14. Germline assignment: CDR1 SEHNR and CDR2 FQNEAQ (reference sequence). The CDR3 is made up of 16 amino acids.

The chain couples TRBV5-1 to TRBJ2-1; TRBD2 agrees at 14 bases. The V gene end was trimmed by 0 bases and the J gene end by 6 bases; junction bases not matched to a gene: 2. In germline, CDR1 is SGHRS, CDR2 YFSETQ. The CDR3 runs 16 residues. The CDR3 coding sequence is TGCGCCAGCAGCTTGGGGGGGACTAGCGGGAGCAATGAGCAGTTCTTC. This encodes CASSLGGTSGSNEQFF.

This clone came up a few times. The CDR3 sequence: CASSGPGHHEEQFF. CDR3 DNA: TGTGCCAGCAGTGGGCCGGGACACCATGAGGAGCAGTTCTTC. V and J are TRBV27 and TRBJ2-1, with TRBD1 as a possible D gene (6 bases). Per germline, CDR1 MNHEY and CDR2 SMNVEV (reference sequence). The CDR3 extends over 14 amino acids. V dropped 5 bases and J dropped 10 bases, with 18 bases sitting between them.

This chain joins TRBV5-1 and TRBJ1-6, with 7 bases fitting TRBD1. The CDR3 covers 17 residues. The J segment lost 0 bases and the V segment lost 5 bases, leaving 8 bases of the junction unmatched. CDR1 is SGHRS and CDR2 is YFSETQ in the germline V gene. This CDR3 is CASSTGATSSYNSPLHF. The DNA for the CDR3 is TGCGCCAGCAGTACAGGGGCGACGAGCTCCTATAATTCACCCCTCCACTTT.

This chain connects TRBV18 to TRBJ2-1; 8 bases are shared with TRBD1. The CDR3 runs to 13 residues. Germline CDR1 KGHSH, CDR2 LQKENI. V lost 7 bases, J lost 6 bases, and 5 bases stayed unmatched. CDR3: CASLQTGVNEQFF. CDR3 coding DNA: TGTGCCAGCTTACAGACAGGGGTCAATGAGCAGTTCTTC.

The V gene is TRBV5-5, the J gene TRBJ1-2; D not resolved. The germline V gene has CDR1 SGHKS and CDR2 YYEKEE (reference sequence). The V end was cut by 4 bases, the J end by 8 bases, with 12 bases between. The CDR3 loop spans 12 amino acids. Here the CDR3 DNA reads TGTGCCAGCAGCACCACTTTCCCGGGCTACACCTTC. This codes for CASSTTFPGYTF.

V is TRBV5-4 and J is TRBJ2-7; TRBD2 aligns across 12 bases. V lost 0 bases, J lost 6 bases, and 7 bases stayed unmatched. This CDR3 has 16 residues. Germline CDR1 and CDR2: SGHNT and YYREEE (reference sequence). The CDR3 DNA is TGTGCCAGCAGCTTGGTTCTAGCGGGAGGGCCTGGCGAGCAGTACTTC. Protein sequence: CASSLVLAGGPGEQYF.

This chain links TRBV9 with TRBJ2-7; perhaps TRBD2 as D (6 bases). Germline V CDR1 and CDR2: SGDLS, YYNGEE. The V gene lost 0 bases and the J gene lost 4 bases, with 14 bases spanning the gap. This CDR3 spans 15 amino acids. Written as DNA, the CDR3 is TGTGCCAGCAGCGTAGAAGCGGGCACAATTTACGAGCAGTACTTC. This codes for CASSVEAGTIYEQYF.

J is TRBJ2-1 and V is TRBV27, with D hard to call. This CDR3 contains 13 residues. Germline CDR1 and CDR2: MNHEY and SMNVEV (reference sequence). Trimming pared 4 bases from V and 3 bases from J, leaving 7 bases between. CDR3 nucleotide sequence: TGTGCCAGCAGTTCCTACGACTACAATGAGCAGTTCTTC. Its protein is CASSSYDYNEQFF.

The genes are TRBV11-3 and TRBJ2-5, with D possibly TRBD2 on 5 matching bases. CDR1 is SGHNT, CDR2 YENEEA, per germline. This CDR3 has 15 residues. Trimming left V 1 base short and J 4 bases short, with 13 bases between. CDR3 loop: CASSLGRARTETQYF. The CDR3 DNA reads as TGTGCCAGCAGCTTAGGGCGGGCAAGGACAGAGACCCAGTACTTC.

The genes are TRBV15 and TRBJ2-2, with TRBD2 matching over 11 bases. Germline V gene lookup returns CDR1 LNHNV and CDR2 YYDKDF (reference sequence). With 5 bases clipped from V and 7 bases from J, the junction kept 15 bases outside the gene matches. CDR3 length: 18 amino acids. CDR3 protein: CATSSKMNLAGGIGELFF. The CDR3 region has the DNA TGTGCCACCAGCTCGAAGATGAACCTAGCGGGAGGAATCGGGGAGCTGTTTTTT.

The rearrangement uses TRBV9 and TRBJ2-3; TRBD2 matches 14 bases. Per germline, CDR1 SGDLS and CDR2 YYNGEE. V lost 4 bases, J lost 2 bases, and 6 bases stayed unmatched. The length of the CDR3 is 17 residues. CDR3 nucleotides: TGTGCCAGCAGCACTGGGACTAGCGGGGGTACCACAGATACGCAGTATTTT. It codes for CASSTGTSGGTTDTQYF. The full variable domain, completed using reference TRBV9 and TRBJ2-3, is DSGVTQTPKHLITATGQRVTLRCSPRSGDLSVYWYQQSLDQGLQFLIQYYNGEERAKGNILERFSAQQFPDLHSELNLSSLELGDSALYFCASSTGTSGGTTDTQYFGPGTRLTVL.

The DNA of the CDR3 is TGTGCCAGCAGCGGCGGGGGGTCCCGAGGGACTGAAGCTTTCTTT. This sequence encodes CASSGGGSRGTEAFF. V usage is TRBV7-8 and J usage is TRBJ1-1; possibly TRBD1 for D (5 bases). This CDR3 has 15 residues. Germline assignment: CDR1 SGHVS and CDR2 FQNEAQ. With 5 bases removed from V and 5 bases from J, the gap between germline ends came to 18 bases.

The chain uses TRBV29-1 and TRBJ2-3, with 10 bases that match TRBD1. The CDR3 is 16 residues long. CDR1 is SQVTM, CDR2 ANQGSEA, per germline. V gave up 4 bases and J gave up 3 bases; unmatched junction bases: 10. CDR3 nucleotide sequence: TGCAGCGTTGCAAGCCGGACAGGGGGTGGTACAGATACGCAGTATTTT. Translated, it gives CSVASRTGGGTDTQYF.

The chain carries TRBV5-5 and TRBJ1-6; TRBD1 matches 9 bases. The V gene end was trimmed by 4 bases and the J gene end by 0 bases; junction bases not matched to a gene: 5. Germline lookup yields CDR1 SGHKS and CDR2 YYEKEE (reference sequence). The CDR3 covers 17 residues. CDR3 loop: CASSTGTGSSYNSPLHF. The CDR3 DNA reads TGTGCCAGCAGCACCGGGACAGGGAGCTCCTATAATTCACCCCTCCACTTT.

CDR3 loop: CASGATSGYNNEQFF. DNA for the CDR3: TGTGCCAGCGGTGCGACTAGCGGGTATAACAATGAGCAGTTCTTC. This rearrangement joins TRBV27 to TRBJ2-1; 10 bases match TRBD2. The V gene end was trimmed by 8 bases and the J gene end by 5 bases; junction bases not matched to a gene: 9. Germline V gives CDR1 MNHEY, CDR2 SMNVEV (reference sequence). The CDR3 length is 15 residues.

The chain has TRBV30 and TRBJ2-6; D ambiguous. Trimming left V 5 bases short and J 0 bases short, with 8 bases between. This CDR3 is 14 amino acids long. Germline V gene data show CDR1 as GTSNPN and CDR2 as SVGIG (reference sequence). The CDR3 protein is CAWARSSGANVLTF. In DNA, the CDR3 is TGTGCCTGGGCTCGTAGCTCTGGGGCCAACGTCCTGACTTTC.

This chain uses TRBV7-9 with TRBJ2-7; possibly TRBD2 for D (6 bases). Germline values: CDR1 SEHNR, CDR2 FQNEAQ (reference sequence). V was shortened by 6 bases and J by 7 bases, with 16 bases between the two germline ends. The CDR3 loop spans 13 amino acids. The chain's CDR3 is CASSPTGSKEQYF. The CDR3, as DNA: TGTGCCAGCAGTCCCACCGGGAGTAAAGAGCAGTACTTC.

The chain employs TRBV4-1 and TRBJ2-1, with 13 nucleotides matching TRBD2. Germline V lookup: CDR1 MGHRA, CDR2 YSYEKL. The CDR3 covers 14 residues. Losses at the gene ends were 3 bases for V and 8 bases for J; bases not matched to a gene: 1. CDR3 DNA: TGCGCCAGCAGCCAGGGACTAGCGGGGTATGAGCAGTTCTTC. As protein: CASSQGLAGYEQFF.

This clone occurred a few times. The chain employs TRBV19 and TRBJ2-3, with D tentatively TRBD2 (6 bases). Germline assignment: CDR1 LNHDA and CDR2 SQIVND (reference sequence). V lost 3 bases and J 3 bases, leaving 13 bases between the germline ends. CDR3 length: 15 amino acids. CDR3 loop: CASSIAGRKTDTQYF. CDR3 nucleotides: TGTGCCAGTAGTATCGCAGGGAGGAAGACAGATACGCAGTATTTT.